This is a list of T cell receptor beta chains from one sample in a study of T cell responses to AZD1222 COVID-19 vaccine. The repertoire was sequenced with immunoSEQ multiplex PCR; TCRdb's copy has only in-frame clones and lacks some. The sample holds fewer than 130,000 clones, roughly 92% seen once. The specimen was peripheral blood, collected 28 days after the second AZD1222 dose. These receptors originate from an adult who received the AZD1222 COVID-19 vaccine. Each CDR3 is given with its conserved first and last residue. D genes are given only for firm matches. The size entry is marked missing in some rows and otherwise reads once, few, many or a size class.

d_gene: NA; v_gene: TRBV5-1; j_gene: TRBJ1-1; abundance: NA; CDR3aa: CATFDPGTEAFF; CDR3nt: TGCGCCACCTTTGACCCGGGGACTGAAGCTTTCTTT
d_gene: TRBD2; v_gene: TRBV15; j_gene: TRBJ2-7; abundance: NA; CDR3aa: CATSTAGGPYEQYF; CDR3nt: TGTGCCACCAGCACAGCGGGGGGCCCCTACGAGCAGTACTTC
d_gene: NA; v_gene: TRBV29-1; j_gene: TRBJ1-1; abundance: NA; CDR3aa: CSAQTTRNTEAFF; CDR3nt: TGCAGCGCACAGACAACTAGGAACACTGAAGCTTTCTTT
d_gene: NA; v_gene: TRBV5-4; j_gene: TRBJ2-5; abundance: once; CDR3aa: CASSPRSEETQYF; CDR3nt: TGTGCCAGCAGCCCGAGGTCGGAAGAGACCCAGTACTTC
d_gene: TRBD2; v_gene: TRBV7-9; j_gene: TRBJ2-3; abundance: NA; CDR3aa: CASSWGGGGTDTQYF; CDR3nt: TGTGCCAGCAGCTGGGGCGGGGGGGGCACAGATACGCAGTATTTT
d_gene: NA; v_gene: TRBV5-1; j_gene: TRBJ2-7; abundance: once; CDR3aa: CASSLGVGVTYEQYF; CDR3nt: TGCGCCAGCAGCTTGGGGGTTGGAGTTACCTACGAGCAGTACTTC
d_gene: TRBD1; v_gene: TRBV27; j_gene: TRBJ2-7; abundance: NA; CDR3aa: CASSLSVTGGEEQYF; CDR3nt: TGTGCCAGCAGTTTATCGGTCACAGGGGGAGAGGAGCAGTACTTC
d_gene: NA; v_gene: TRBV10-3; j_gene: TRBJ1-1; abundance: NA; CDR3aa: CAIRSQPNTEAFF; CDR3nt: TGTGCCATCCGTTCCCAACCCAACACTGAAGCTTTCTTT
d_gene: NA; v_gene: TRBV6-5; j_gene: TRBJ1-1; abundance: NA; CDR3aa: CASSLQGIEAFF; CDR3nt: TGTGCCAGCAGTTTGCAAGGGATTGAAGCTTTCTTT
d_gene: TRBD1; v_gene: TRBV7-3; j_gene: TRBJ1-1; abundance: NA; CDR3aa: CASGRTGGTEAFF; CDR3nt: TGTGCCAGCGGTCGGACAGGGGGCACTGAAGCTTTCTTT
d_gene: NA; v_gene: TRBV7-9; j_gene: TRBJ1-4; abundance: NA; CDR3aa: CASSSTDQGTTNEKLFF; CDR3nt: TGTGCCAGCAGCTCTACCGACCAGGGAACAACTAATGAAAAACTGTTTTTT
d_gene: NA; v_gene: TRBV6-6; j_gene: TRBJ1-5; abundance: NA; CDR3aa: CASSRDALVGPQPQHF; CDR3nt: TGTGCCAGCAGTCGGGACGCCCTGGTAGGGCCCCAGCCCCAGCATTTT
d_gene: NA; v_gene: TRBV6-5; j_gene: TRBJ2-1; abundance: NA; CDR3aa: CASSYSSGYNEQFF; CDR3nt: TGTGCCAGCAGTTACTCCTCTGGCTACAATGAGCAGTTCTTC
d_gene: TRBD1; v_gene: TRBV10-1; j_gene: TRBJ1-1; abundance: NA; CDR3aa: CARPGGQMNTEAFF; CDR3nt: TGCGCCAGACCTGGGGGACAGATGAACACTGAAGCTTTCTTT
d_gene: NA; v_gene: TRBV7-8; j_gene: TRBJ2-2; abundance: NA; CDR3aa: CASSLGQLTGELFF; CDR3nt: TGTGCCAGCAGCTTAGGGCAGCTCACCGGGGAGCTGTTTTTT